This T cell receptor beta chain was captured by sequencing in a study of T cell changes during pregnancy in multiple sclerosis. The V end lost 6 bases, the J end lost 2 bases, and 14 bases lay between the germline ends. Germline V gene sequence: CDR1 LNHDA, CDR2 SQIVND (reference sequence). The CDR3 has 15 residues. Clones were sequenced by immunoSEQ multiplex PCR, and TCRdb holds only the in-frame ones, with some missing. The sample lists 55,000 to 85,000 clones, around 90% seen once, with about 1% in the top ten. The TCR was taken from a female donor with multiple sclerosis, enrolled in a pregnancy study. The chain is built from TRBV19 and TRBJ1-5, with D possibly being TRBD1 (5 bases). The material was peripheral blood, obtained in the third trimester of pregnancy. This CDR3 is CASSQQAWGNQPQHF. The CDR3 region has the DNA TGTGCCAGTAGCCAACAGGCCTGGGGCAATCAGCCCCAGCATTTT.